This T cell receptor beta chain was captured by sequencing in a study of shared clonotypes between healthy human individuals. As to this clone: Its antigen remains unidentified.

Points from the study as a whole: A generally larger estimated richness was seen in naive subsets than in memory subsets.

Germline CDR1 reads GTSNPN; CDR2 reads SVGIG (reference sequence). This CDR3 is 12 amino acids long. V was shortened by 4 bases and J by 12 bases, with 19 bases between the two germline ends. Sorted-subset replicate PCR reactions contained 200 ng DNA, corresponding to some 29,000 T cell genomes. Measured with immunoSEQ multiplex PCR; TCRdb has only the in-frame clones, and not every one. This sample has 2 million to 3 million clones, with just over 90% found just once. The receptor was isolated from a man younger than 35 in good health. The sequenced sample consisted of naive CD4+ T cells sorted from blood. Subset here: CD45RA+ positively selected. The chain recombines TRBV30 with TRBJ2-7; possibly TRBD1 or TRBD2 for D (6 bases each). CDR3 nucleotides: TGTGCCTGGATCCAGGGGCGAGGGAGGCTGTACTTC. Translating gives CAWIQGRGRLYF.